A selection of T cell receptor beta chains follows, all from one sample in a study of blood T cell repertoires in COVID-19. This table comes from immunoSEQ multiplex PCR, and its TCRdb copy is limited to in-frame clones, with some not included. The data show hundreds of thousands of clones, with over 75% seen just once and approximately 1% held by the top ten. Sequencing was performed on PBMCs or T cells enriched from blood (not recorded which). Source of these receptors: a man aged 18 to 30 who had recovered from COVID-19. CDR3s include the opening cysteine and the closing phenylalanine or tryptophan. D genes are given only for firm matches. Clone sizes are given selectively: once, few, many, or a class where the clone is expanded.

j_call v_call clone_size d_call cdr3_aa cdr3_nt
TRBJ2-2 TRBV28 . TRBD2 CASSTRLASGELFF TGTGCCAGCAGTACCCGACTAGCGTCCGGGGAGCTGTTTTTT
TRBJ1-4 TRBV3-1/TRBV3-2 . TRBD1 CASSPARDSGKLFF TGTGCCAGCAGCCCAGCCCGGGACAGTGGAAAACTGTTTTTT
TRBJ2-7 TRBV6-5 . TRBD2 CASSYMGREGYEQYF TGTGCCAGCAGTTATATGGGTCGGGAGGGCTACGAGCAGTACTTC
TRBJ2-7 TRBV27 . TRBD1 CASSIGQGRTYEQYF TGTGCCAGCAGTATCGGACAGGGTAGGACCTACGAGCAGTACTTC
TRBJ2-7 TRBV10-3 . . CAISEGRGSGEQYF TGTGCCATCAGTGAGGGCAGAGGCTCCGGCGAGCAGTACTTC
TRBJ2-1 TRBV12-3/TRBV12-4 . . CASSLNLRAEQFF TGTGCCAGCAGTTTGAATCTAAGAGCTGAGCAGTTCTTC
TRBJ2-2 TRBV7-9 . TRBD1 CASSQLGWDRITGELFF TGTGCCAGCAGCCAACTCGGCTGGGACAGGATAACCGGGGAGCTGTTTTTT
TRBJ2-7 TRBV18 . TRBD1 CASSPLTGTGSYEQYF TGTGCCAGCTCACCGCTCACCGGGACAGGCTCCTACGAGCAGTACTTC
TRBJ1-4 TRBV29-1 . TRBD1 CSATGEGQEKLFF TGCAGCGCGACAGGGGAAGGTCAAGAAAAACTGTTTTTT
TRBJ2-6 TRBV11-2 . . CASSIRTVSGANVLTF TGTGCCAGCAGCATTCGGACAGTGTCTGGGGCCAACGTCCTGACTTTC
TRBJ1-1 TRBV7-9 few . CASSPHYERPEAFF TGTGCCAGCAGCCCCCATTATGAGCGACCTGAAGCTTTCTTT
TRBJ2-1 TRBV7-8 . TRBD2 CASRHRTSGGFNEQFF TGTGCCAGCAGGCATAGGACTAGCGGGGGGTTCAATGAGCAGTTCTTC
TRBJ1-4 TRBV7-2 . TRBD1 CASSLAVRGTGLATNEKLFF TGTGCCAGCAGCTTAGCGGTTCGGGGGACAGGGCTTGCAACTAATGAAAAACTGTTTTTT
TRBJ2-7 TRBV7-9 . . CASSLLDSYEQYF TGTGCCAGCAGCTTATTAGACTCCTACGAGCAGTACTTC
TRBJ1-2 TRBV7-2 . . CASSLEVPTGGYTF TGTGCCAGCAGCTTAGAGGTTCCCACGGGGGGCTACACCTTC
TRBJ1-1 TRBV3-1/TRBV3-2 . . CASSQELEAFF TGTGCCAGCAGCCAAGAACTTGAAGCTTTCTTT
TRBJ1-1 TRBV6-5 . . CAIVPRGTEAFF TGTGCCATCGTTCCAAGGGGAACTGAAGCTTTCTTT
TRBJ1-1 TRBV3-1/TRBV3-2 . . CASSPGQSSTEAFF TGTGCCAGCAGCCCTGGACAGTCAAGCACTGAAGCTTTCTTT
TRBJ2-7 TRBV30 once TRBD2 CAAVGPSGSSF TGTGCCGCCGTAGGGCCTAGCGGAAGCTCATTC